These 21 T cell receptor beta chains were all obtained from the same sample, sequenced in a study of low-dose radiotherapy and immunotherapy resistance in tumors. TRAV- and TRBV-specific primers primed first-strand cDNA, covering alpha and beta chains. The authors ran 20 PCR cycles to amplify TCRs with a constant-region primer and V-primer adapter. TCRdb recomputed calls from the reads with MiXCR, one row per CDR3 protein. This sample carries 59,000 or so distinct CDR3 sequences, roughly 29% of them seen once, and the ten largest clones take 6.6%. Time point described: before trial treatment. Sequencing used PBMCs, obtained before treatment. The receptors derive from a male donor with rectosigmoid adenocarcinoma.

The chain recombines TRBV7-8 with TRBJ2-7, with a weak D call TRBD2 (6 bases). Per germline, CDR1 SGHVS and CDR2 FQNEAQ. The V and J ends lost 5 bases and 2 bases respectively, with 13 bases between them. There are 14 residues in the CDR3. The CDR3 region has the DNA TGTGCCAGCAGCCCGGGGAGGAGTACCTACGAGCAGTACTTC. Translated: CASSPGRSTYEQYF.

This clonotype was detected a few times. This sequence is one base from a far larger clone and is likely a read error. This chain uses TRBV7-2 with TRBJ2-7; the D call may be TRBD1 or TRBD2 (5 bases each). V gave up 3 bases and J gave up 7 bases, with 19 bases separating them. Germline assignment: CDR1 SGHTA and CDR2 FQGNSA. CDR3 size: 15 residues. CDR3 DNA: TGTGCCAGCAGCTTCATCGGGACGGCATACAATGAGCAGTACTTC. Its translation: CASSFIGTAYNEQYF.

The V gene is TRBV1, the J gene TRBJ2-3; no check of the table's D call, TRBD1, against the DNA was made. TRBV1 is shown as a pseudogene. This CDR3 contains 17 residues. CDR3 amino acids: CASSDSGGETSTDTQYF. CDR3 nucleotide sequence: TGCGCCAGCAGCGATTCAGGGGGCGAGACTAGCACAGATACGCAGTATTTT.

This clonotype has a count of ten or more. The rearrangement links TRBV4-2 to TRBJ2-3, with D tentatively TRBD2 (5 bases). V lost 0 bases and J lost 4, with 32 bases in between. CDR1 and CDR2 from the germline V gene are LGHNA and YNFKEQ. This CDR3 is 22 amino acids long. CDR3 amino acids: CASSQDAPFYASGENLADTQYF. The CDR3 DNA reads TGTGCCAGCAGCCAAGATGCCCCGTTTTACGCTAGTGGGGAGAATTTGGCAGATACGCAGTATTTT.

A word on this clonotype: It is likely a read error: a sequence one base away is far more abundant. V gene TRBV19 combines with J gene TRBJ2-1, with D hard to call. Trimming cost V 3 bases and J 10 bases, with 19 bases left between them. The CDR3 runs to 15 residues. CDR1 is LNHDA, CDR2 SQIVND, per germline (reference sequence). CDR3 residues: CASSISAQAPYEQFF. The CDR3 nucleotides read TGTGCCAGTAGTATCTCGGCGCAGGCGCCCTACGAGCAGTTCTTC.

This clonotype was counted many times. V and J are TRBV12-3 or TRBV12-4 and TRBJ2-1, with a weak D call TRBD1 (6 bases). Trimming cost V 5 bases and J 8 bases, with 10 bases left between them. The CDR3 has 12 amino acids. The CDR3 here is CASSKQGHEQFF. The CDR3 DNA is TGTGCCAGCAGTAAACAGGGACATGAGCAGTTCTTC.

The chain recombines TRBV30 with TRBJ1-4, with 7 bases lining up with TRBD1. The germline V gene encodes CDR1 GTSNPN and CDR2 SVGIG (reference sequence). This CDR3 contains 14 residues. V dropped 5 bases and J dropped 3; count of bases not matched to a gene: 6. This CDR3 is CAWAPGGSNEKLFF. In nucleotides, the CDR3 is TGTGCCTGGGCCCCAGGGGGATCTAATGAAAAACTGTTTTTT.

J is TRBJ2-7 and V is TRBV18; D may be TRBD1 (5 bases). The germline CDR1 and CDR2 sequences are KGHSH and LQKENI. The germline V and J ends were trimmed by 3 bases and 5 bases, with 11 bases remaining between them. The CDR3 contains 13 residues. CDR3 loop: CASSPAQGHEQYF. CDR3 bases: TGTGCCAGCTCACCTGCTCAGGGCCACGAGCAGTACTTC.

A few counts support this clonotype. This rearrangement joins TRBV19 to TRBJ1-2, with D maybe TRBD1 (5 bases). The CDR3 contains 13 residues. V dropped 4 bases and J dropped 7 bases, with 13 bases sitting between them. CDR1 LNHDA and CDR2 SQIVND come from the germline V gene (reference sequence). CDR3 residues: CASSTGTKGGYTF. The CDR3 bases are TGTGCCAGTAGTACCGGGACGAAAGGTGGCTACACCTTC.

In its sample, this clonotype was seen many times. V gene TRBV7-2 combines with J gene TRBJ1-1; tentative D call: TRBD1 (5 bases). The germline CDR1 and CDR2 sequences are SGHTA and FQGNSA. The V gene lost 6 bases and the J gene lost 8 bases, with 16 bases spanning the gap. The CDR3 is 13 amino acids. CDR3 in amino acids: CASSFTTGGEAFF. Written as DNA, the CDR3 is TGTGCCAGCAGTTTTACGACGGGGGGGGAAGCTTTCTTT.

The table lists this clonotype with many counts. The J gene is TRBJ2-2, the V gene TRBV5-1; 8 bases line up with TRBD2. The CDR3 covers 14 residues. The ends lost 5 bases at V and 1 base at J; junction bases unmatched: 1. Germline assignment: CDR1 SGHRS and CDR2 YFSETQ. For the CDR3, the DNA is TGCGCCAGCAGTGCGGGGGGGAACACCGGGGAGCTGTTTTTT. It yields the protein CASSAGGNTGELFF.

This clonotype occurred many times. The J gene is TRBJ2-7, the V gene TRBV6-2 or TRBV6-3, with D maybe TRBD1 (6 bases). The CDR3 extends over 14 amino acids. V lost 6 bases and J lost 2, with 14 bases in between. Germline values: CDR1 MNHEY, CDR2 SVGEGT. The CDR3 sequence: CASSYRDTPYEQYF. CDR3 sequence (DNA): TGTGCCAGCAGCTACAGGGACACCCCCTACGAGCAGTACTTC.

This clonotype has ten or more counts. This chain links TRBV28 with TRBJ1-4, with unresolved D. The CDR3 is made up of 13 amino acids. V was clipped by 6 bases and J by 8 bases, with 13 bases between them. Germline CDR1 MDHEN, CDR2 SYDVKM. CDR3 DNA sequence: TGTGCCAGCAGCGGGTCCGCGCGGGAAAAACTGTTTTTT. It encodes CASSGSAREKLFF.

To note about this clonotype: This likely stems from a read error, as it lies one base from a far larger clone. V is TRBV6-2 or TRBV6-3 and J is TRBJ2-7; D not certain. Trimming took 7 bases from V and 6 from J, leaving 10 bases between them. The CDR3 runs 11 residues. Per germline, CDR1 MNHEY and CDR2 SVGEGT. CDR3 sequence: CASIQLCEQYF. The CDR3 DNA is TGTGCCAGCATCCAGCTTTGCGAGCAGTACTTC.

This clonotype was seen many times. The chain couples TRBV7-9 to TRBJ2-3; perhaps TRBD2 as D (7 bases). With 5 bases removed from V and 5 bases from J, the gap between germline ends came to 14 bases. Germline CDR1 and CDR2: SEHNR and FQNEAQ (reference sequence). CDR3 length: 14 residues. For the CDR3, the DNA is TGTGCCAGCAGCGGAGCCGGGGGGCAAGATACGCAGTATTTT. Translating gives CASSGAGGQDTQYF.

Ten or more counts support this clonotype. The CDR3 bases are TGTGCCAGCAGCTTCAGGACGGATGACACTGAAGCTTTCTTT. This codes for CASSFRTDDTEAFF. The rearrangement joins TRBV7-2 to TRBJ1-1; D gene uncertain. The CDR3 loop spans 14 amino acids. Looked up from germline, CDR1 is SGHTA and CDR2 is FQGNSA. Trimming removed 3 bases from V and 3 bases from J, with 11 bases in between.

This clonotype was picked up many times. The chain recombines TRBV29-1 with TRBJ1-2; D is ambiguous. The CDR3 runs to 11 residues. V was pared by 2 bases and J by 5 bases, with 6 bases between. Germline V CDR1 and CDR2: SQVTM, ANQGSEA. Here the CDR3 reads CSVERLYGYTF. The DNA for the CDR3 is TGCAGCGTTGAACGGTTATATGGCTACACCTTC.

This clonotype has a count of ten or more. The chain carries TRBV5-4 and TRBJ1-2; D not certain. The V gene lost 1 base and the J gene lost 2 bases, with 9 bases spanning the gap. Germline CDR1 and CDR2: SGHNT and YYREEE (reference sequence). The CDR3 has 14 residues. CDR3 in DNA: TGTGCCAGCAGCTTGTGGCAGATAAACTATGGCTACACCTTC. This sequence encodes CASSLWQINYGYTF.

This clonotype was counted between two and nine times. The CDR3, as DNA: TGTGCCTGGACCTCAGGGGGGCAGCTCTATGGCTACACCTTC. Translating gives CAWTSGGQLYGYTF. The rearrangement links TRBV30 to TRBJ1-2; 7 bases align to TRBD1. In germline, CDR1 is GTSNPN, CDR2 SVGIG (reference sequence). With 4 bases clipped from V and 4 bases from J, the junction kept 9 bases outside the gene matches. The CDR3 loop spans 14 amino acids. The entire variable domain, with the rest obtained from reference TRBV30 and TRBJ1-2, is as follows: SQTIHQWPATLVQPVGSPLSLECTVEGTSNPNLYWYRQAAGRGLQLLFYSVGIGQISSEVPQNLSASRPQDRQFILSSKKLLLSDSGFYLCAWTSGGQLYGYTFGSGTRLTVV.

A note on this clonotype: It is likely a read error: a sequence one base away is far more abundant. The V gene is TRBV28, the J gene TRBJ2-1, with D possibly TRBD1 on 6 matching bases. In germline, CDR1 is MDHEN, CDR2 SYDVKM. This CDR3 spans 13 amino acids. With 5 bases removed from V and 13 bases from J, the gap between germline ends came to 18 bases. The CDR3: CASSTQGSETQFF. CDR3 DNA: TGTGCCAGCAGTACACAGGGATCGGAGACCCAGTTCTTC.

The chain joins TRBV11-2 to TRBJ2-3, with D hard to call. CDR1 and CDR2 from the germline V gene are SGHAT and FQNNGV. The CDR3 has 15 amino acids. The V and J ends lost 4 bases and 3 bases respectively, with 14 bases between them. CDR3 loop: CASSSMLGGTDTQYF. DNA for the CDR3: TGTGCCAGCAGCTCCATGCTTGGTGGTACAGATACGCAGTATTTT.